This paragraph reports one T cell receptor beta chain. This sample was taken from a study of glioma-infiltrating T cells after dendritic cell vaccination. Clones were sequenced by immunoSEQ multiplex PCR, and TCRdb holds only the in-frame ones, with some missing. The sample lists tens of thousands of clones, approximately 90% occurring once. The sequences come from blood, collected before dendritic cell vaccination. This TCR was recovered from a human donor with glioblastoma.

The CDR3 DNA sequence: TGTGCCAGCAGCCAGAGACAGGGGGCAGATACGCAGTATTTT. Translation: CASSQRQGADTQYF. The chain links TRBV11-2 to TRBJ2-3; 9 bases align to TRBD1. V shed 5 bases, J shed 4 bases, and the junction held 4 bases outside the gene matches. CDR3 length equals 14 residues. In germline, CDR1 is SGHAT, CDR2 FQNNGV.